The 27 T cell receptor beta chains below were found in one sample sequenced in a study of shared clonotypes between healthy human individuals. In the naive CD8 group, cells lacked CD45RO and were positively selected for CCR7, so terminally differentiated effector memory CD45RA+ cells were left out. Profiling relied on immunoSEQ multiplex PCR, and the TCRdb table lists in-frame clones only, not all of them. The sample contains millions of clones, about 95% of which appear only once. Sequencing used naive CD8+ T cells sorted from blood. The origin of the receptors is a man between 18 and 35 years old in good health.

CDR3 region: CASSFTGGPYGYTF. The CDR3 DNA reads TGCGCCAGCAGCTTTACGGGGGGACCCTATGGCTACACCTTC. The rearrangement uses TRBV5-1 and TRBJ1-2, with TRBD1 as a possible D gene (5 bases). The V end lost 2 bases, the J end lost 4 bases, and 12 bases lay between the germline ends. Per germline, CDR1 SGHRS and CDR2 YFSETQ. The CDR3 has 14 amino acids. Based on the CDR3 plus reference TRBV5-1 and TRBJ1-2, the full variable domain is KAGVTQTPRYLIKTRGQQVTLSCSPISGHRSVSWYQQTPGQGLQFLFEYFSETQRNKGNFPGRFSGRQFSNSRSEMNVSTLELGDSALYLCASSFTGGPYGYTFGSGTRLTVV.

This chain joins TRBV28 and TRBJ2-3; 7 positions agree with TRBD2. V trimming: 8 bases; J trimming: 2 bases; junction bases outside the gene matches: 4. CDR1 and CDR2 from the germline V gene are MDHEN and SYDVKM. CDR3 length: 13 residues. The CDR3 DNA reads as TGTGCCAGCTGTCTAGCGGTCACAGATACGCAGTATTTT. This encodes CASCLAVTDTQYF.

The chain couples TRBV27 to TRBJ2-5; D is perhaps TRBD1 or TRBD2 (5 bases each). The V end was cut by 3 bases, the J end by 1 base, with 9 bases between. Germline CDR1 is MNHEY and CDR2 is SMNVEV (reference sequence). The CDR3 length is 14 residues. Here the CDR3 reads CASSLGTVQETQYF. The CDR3 DNA is TGTGCCAGCAGTTTGGGGACCGTCCAAGAGACCCAGTACTTC.

The chain couples TRBV11-2 to TRBJ2-5, with 7 bases identical to TRBD1. Germline trimming cut 0 bases from V and 8 bases from J; bases unmatched to any gene: 6. Germline values: CDR1 SGHAT, CDR2 FQNNGV. This CDR3 is built from 14 residues. The CDR3 is CASSLEDRDGTQYF. Written as DNA, the CDR3 is TGTGCCAGCAGCTTAGAAGACAGGGATGGTACCCAGTACTTC. Supplemented by reference TRBV11-2 and TRBJ2-5, the full variable domain reads EAGVAQSPRYKIIEKRQSVAFWCNPISGHATLYWYQQILGQGPKLLIQFQNNGVVDDSQLPKDRFSAERLKGVDSTLKIQPAKLEDSAVYLCASSLEDRDGTQYFGPGTRLLVL.

The chain couples TRBV6-6 to TRBJ2-3; 11 bases match TRBD2. The CDR3 has 16 residues. Germline V lookup: CDR1 MNHNY, CDR2 SVGAGI (reference sequence). The V gene end was trimmed by 6 bases and the J gene end by 2 bases; junction bases not matched to a gene: 7. The CDR3 nucleotides read TGTGCCAGCAGCCGGGGGACTAGCGGAGCCACAGATACGCAGTATTTT. This translates into CASSRGTSGATDTQYF.

The chain uses TRBV28 and TRBJ1-5; D possibly corresponds to TRBD1 (5 bases). CDR1 and CDR2 from the germline V gene are MDHEN and SYDVKM. Trimming left V 11 bases short and J 0 bases short, with 20 bases between. The CDR3 extends over 16 amino acids. CDR3 loop: CAGYGHRTYSNQPQHF. In DNA form, the CDR3 reads TGTGCCGGTTACGGACACCGAACCTATAGCAATCAGCCCCAGCATTTT.

The V and J genes are TRBV30 and TRBJ2-5; D is possibly TRBD2 (5 bases). The germline gives CDR1 GTSNPN, CDR2 SVGIG (reference sequence). V dropped 7 bases and J dropped 4 bases, with 16 bases sitting between them. CDR3 length: 13 amino acids. The CDR3: CAFDYTWGETQYF. CDR3 DNA sequence: TGTGCCTTTGACTATACGTGGGGAGAGACCCAGTACTTC.

Remarks on this clone: The junction differs from germline at one of its ends, possibly a read error. The CDR3 DNA follows: TGCGCCAGCAGCCATTCGGACGGGGCGGCCTTCCAGTTC. Translating gives CASSHSDGAAFQF. This chain joins TRBV4-1 and TRBJ1-6, with D perhaps TRBD1 (5 bases). The CDR3 is made up of 13 amino acids. Per the germline V gene, CDR1 is MGHRA and CDR2 is YSYEKL.

The gene calls are TRBV9 and TRBJ2-7; 9 bases agree with TRBD2. The CDR3 totals 16 residues. Trimming took 3 bases from V and 5 from J; bases not matched to a gene: 12. Germline V gene data show CDR1 as SGDLS and CDR2 as YYNGEE. This CDR3 is CASSAGDLAGKDEQYF. The CDR3 region has the DNA TGTGCCAGCAGCGCGGGGGATCTAGCGGGAAAGGACGAGCAGTACTTC.

This clone turned up a few times. The rearrangement uses TRBV19 and TRBJ2-2, with 10 nucleotides matching TRBD1. Unmatched junction bases numbered 5, after V lost 6 bases and J lost 7 bases. The germline V gene has CDR1 LNHDA and CDR2 SQIVND (reference sequence). CDR3 size: 14 residues. The CDR3 protein is CASRTGGEGGELFF. Written as DNA, the CDR3 is TGTGCCAGTAGGACAGGGGGCGAGGGCGGGGAGCTGTTTTTT.

V is TRBV7-9 and J is TRBJ1-1; a weak D match, TRBD1 (6 bases). Germline CDR1 and CDR2: SEHNR and FQNEAQ (reference sequence). The CDR3 covers 13 residues. Trimming removed 4 bases from V and 7 bases from J, with 13 bases in between. The CDR3 protein is CASSSRTVNEAFF. CDR3 DNA: TGTGCCAGCAGCTCTCGGACAGTCAATGAAGCTTTCTTT.

The count of this clone is one. The genes are TRBV6-1 and TRBJ2-7; 9 nucleotides align to TRBD1. This CDR3 is built from 13 residues. After removal of 4 bases from V and 3 bases from J, the junction contained 1 base not matched to a gene. The germline V gene has CDR1 MNHNS and CDR2 SASEGT. The CDR3 nucleotides read TGTGCCAGCAGTGTGGACAGGGGCTACGAGCAGTACTTC. Encoded protein: CASSVDRGYEQYF.

The genes are TRBV6-5 and TRBJ2-7; the match to TRBD1 covers 7 bases. The CDR3 is made up of 14 amino acids. The V and J ends lost 7 bases and 6 bases, in that order; junction bases with no gene match: 12. From germline, CDR1 is MNHEY and CDR2 SVGAGI. DNA for the CDR3: TGTGCCAGCACGACAGGGTCCTACCGAGGCGAGCAGTACTTC. Protein sequence: CASTTGSYRGEQYF.

The V gene is TRBV14, the J gene TRBJ2-7; D remains ambiguous. The CDR3 runs 12 residues. Trimming cost V 4 bases and J 6 bases, with 10 bases left between them. Germline CDR1 reads SGHDN; CDR2 reads FVKESK. CDR3 DNA: TGTGCCAGCAGCCGCAGCTGGAGCGAGCAGTACTTC. Protein product: CASSRSWSEQYF.

The chain combines TRBV6-1 with TRBJ2-7; D gene uncertain. The ends were cut back, 4 bases at V and 1 base at J, with 11 bases in the middle. Germline V gene sequence: CDR1 MNHNS, CDR2 SASEGT. CDR3 length: 14 residues. Here the CDR3 DNA reads TGTGCCAGCAGTGCCGACCGGCTTTCCTACGAGCAGTACTTC. Its protein is CASSADRLSYEQYF.

The chain combines TRBV29-1 with TRBJ2-7; D gene unclear. Germline assignment: CDR1 SQVTM and CDR2 ANQGSEA. With 3 bases removed from V and 6 bases from J, the gap between germline ends came to 6 bases. CDR3 length: 10 amino acids. As DNA, the CDR3 is TGCAGCGTTGAGTACGGCGAGCAGTACTTC. It specifies CSVEYGEQYF.

The count of this clone is one. This chain connects TRBV11-2 to TRBJ1-1, with D tentatively TRBD1 (5 bases). CDR3 length: 13 amino acids. Trimming left V 4 bases short and J 5 bases short, with 11 bases between. Germline CDR1 SGHAT, CDR2 FQNNGV. This CDR3 is CASSSGTSTEAFF. The CDR3 nucleotides are TGTGCCAGCAGCTCAGGGACTTCGACTGAAGCTTTCTTT.

As for this clone: The identical CDR3 is also encoded by other nucleotide sequences in the sample. The gene calls are TRBV30 and TRBJ2-1; D is unclear. Germline CDR1 is GTSNPN and CDR2 is SVGIG (reference sequence). V was cut by 0 bases and J by 4 bases, with 4 bases left in between. CDR3 length: 12 amino acids. CDR3 sequence (DNA): TGTGCCTGGAGTGTAACGTACAATGAGCAGTTCTTC. Translating gives CAWSVTYNEQFF.

Turning to this clone: This sample includes further DNA sequences coding for the same CDR3. V gene TRBV6-5 combines with J gene TRBJ2-3; D is undetermined. V lost 0 bases, J lost 1 base, and 8 bases lay in between. The CDR3 has 15 residues. The germline V gene has CDR1 MNHEY and CDR2 SVGAGI. CDR3 residues: CASSYSAGGTDTQYF. The CDR3 coding sequence is TGTGCCAGCAGTTACTCGGCAGGTGGCACAGATACGCAGTATTTT.

The V gene is TRBV30, the J gene TRBJ1-6; D unclear. The CDR3 sequence is 11 residues long. Per the germline V gene, CDR1 is GTSNPN and CDR2 is SVGIG (reference sequence). V gave up 0 bases and J gave up 8 bases, with 2 bases separating them. The CDR3 is CAWSVDSPLHF. CDR3 nucleotide sequence: TGTGCCTGGAGTGTAGATTCACCCCTCCACTTT.

This clone has a single count. The chain joins TRBV29-1 to TRBJ2-5, with D possibly being TRBD1 or TRBD2 (5 bases each). This CDR3 is 16 amino acids long. V shed 4 bases and J shed 5 bases, with 23 bases lying between them. Germline CDR1 reads SQVTM; CDR2 reads ANQGSEA. DNA of the CDR3: TGCAGCGTTGCCCCGTTGTGGGACGGACCTAACGAGACCCAGTACTTC. This encodes CSVAPLWDGPNETQYF.

DNA of the CDR3: TGCGCCAGCAGTGTGTGGGGGGGCCCCAATGAGCAGTTCTTC. It codes for CASSVWGGPNEQFF. The chain is built from TRBV10-2 and TRBJ2-1; TRBD2 might be the D (7 bases). CDR3 length: 14 amino acids. V gave up 4 bases and J gave up 6 bases, with 13 bases separating them. Germline CDR1 and CDR2: WSHSY and SAAADI.

The chain recombines TRBV7-9 with TRBJ1-1, with D possibly matching TRBD1 (5 bases). CDR3 length: 14 amino acids. CDR1 and CDR2 (germline): SEHNR, FQNEAQ (reference sequence). With 3 bases removed from V and 6 bases from J, the gap between germline ends came to 14 bases. The CDR3 loop is CASSFGGVVAEAFF. The CDR3 DNA reads as TGTGCCAGCAGCTTTGGGGGGGTCGTGGCTGAAGCTTTCTTT.

The genes are TRBV2 and TRBJ2-7, with 9 bases matching TRBD1. Trimming at V came to 10 bases and at J to 2 bases, leaving 3 bases not matched to a gene. Germline lookup yields CDR1 SNHLY and CDR2 FYNNEI. This CDR3 contains 12 residues. The CDR3 is CATGTGTYEQYF. CDR3 sequence (DNA): TGTGCCACCGGGACAGGGACCTACGAGCAGTACTTC.

V and J are TRBV2 and TRBJ2-1; TRBD1 agrees at 7 bases. Germline values: CDR1 SNHLY, CDR2 FYNNEI. The CDR3 length is 15 residues. V dropped 3 bases and J dropped 5; count of bases not matched to a gene: 7. The CDR3 is CASSETGRWNNEQFF. Written as DNA, the CDR3 is TGTGCCAGCAGTGAGACAGGGCGGTGGAACAATGAGCAGTTCTTC.

The V gene is TRBV19, the J gene TRBJ2-7; no reliable D call. CDR3 size: 11 residues. Germline V gives CDR1 LNHDA, CDR2 SQIVND (reference sequence). V was cut by 7 bases and J by 3 bases, with 7 bases left in between. The CDR3 nucleotides are TGTGCCAGTAAGTCGGGCTACGAGCAGTACTTC. Encoded protein: CASKSGYEQYF. Using reference TRBV19 and TRBJ2-7 for the parts outside the CDR3, the full variable domain is DGGITQSPKYLFRKEGQNVTLSCEQNLNHDAMYWYRQDPGQGLRLIYYSQIVNDFQKGDIAEGYSVSREKKESFPLTVTSAQKNPTAFYLCASKSGYEQYFGPGTRLTVT.

V usage is TRBV5-1 and J usage is TRBJ2-1, with a possible D match to TRBD2 (5 bases). The CDR3 has 15 residues. V was pared by 0 bases and J by 0 bases, with 7 bases between. The V gene's germline CDR1 is SGHRS and CDR2 YFSETQ. The chain's CDR3 is CASSLELASYNEQFF. As DNA, the CDR3 is TGCGCCAGCAGCTTGGAGCTAGCCTCCTACAATGAGCAGTTCTTC.